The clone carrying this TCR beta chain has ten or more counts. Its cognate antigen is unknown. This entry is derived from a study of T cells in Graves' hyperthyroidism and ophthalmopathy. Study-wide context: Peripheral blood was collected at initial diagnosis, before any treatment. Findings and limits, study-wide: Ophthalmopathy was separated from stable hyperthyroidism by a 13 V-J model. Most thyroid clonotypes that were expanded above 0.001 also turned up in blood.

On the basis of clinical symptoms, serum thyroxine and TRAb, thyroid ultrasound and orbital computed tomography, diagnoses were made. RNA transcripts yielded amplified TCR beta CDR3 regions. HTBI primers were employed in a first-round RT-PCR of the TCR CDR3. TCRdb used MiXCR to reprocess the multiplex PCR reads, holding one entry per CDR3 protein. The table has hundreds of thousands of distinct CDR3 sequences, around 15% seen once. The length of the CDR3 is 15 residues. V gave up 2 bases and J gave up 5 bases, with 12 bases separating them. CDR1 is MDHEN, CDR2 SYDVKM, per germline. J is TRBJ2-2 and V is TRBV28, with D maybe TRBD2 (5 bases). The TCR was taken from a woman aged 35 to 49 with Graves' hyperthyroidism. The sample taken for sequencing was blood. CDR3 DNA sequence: TGTGCCAGCAGTTTAAAGGTCACGGGGACCGGGGAGCTGTTTTTT. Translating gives CASSLKVTGTGELFF.